This TCR beta chain was observed in a study of Tregs in tolerant kidney transplant recipients. V was clipped by 6 bases and J by 7 bases, with 10 bases between them. The CDR3 runs 12 residues. Germline loops: CDR1 DFQATT, CDR2 SNEGSKA (reference sequence). Using immunoSEQ multiplex PCR, the repertoire was profiled, and TCRdb retains in-frame clones only, with some absent. Recorded for this sample: 48,000 or so clones. Note on this clone: Sequencing ends 3 residues short of the CDR3 end; the germline J gene provides the rest.

The rearrangement joins TRBV20-1 to TRBJ1-6; D not resolved. The material sequenced was CD4+ T cells from blood, taken before the transplant. The receptor's source is a human donor who received a combined kidney and bone marrow transplant. The CDR3 reads CSATTPNSPLHF. The sequenced CDR3 bases are TGCAGTGCAACGACACCGAATTCACCC.